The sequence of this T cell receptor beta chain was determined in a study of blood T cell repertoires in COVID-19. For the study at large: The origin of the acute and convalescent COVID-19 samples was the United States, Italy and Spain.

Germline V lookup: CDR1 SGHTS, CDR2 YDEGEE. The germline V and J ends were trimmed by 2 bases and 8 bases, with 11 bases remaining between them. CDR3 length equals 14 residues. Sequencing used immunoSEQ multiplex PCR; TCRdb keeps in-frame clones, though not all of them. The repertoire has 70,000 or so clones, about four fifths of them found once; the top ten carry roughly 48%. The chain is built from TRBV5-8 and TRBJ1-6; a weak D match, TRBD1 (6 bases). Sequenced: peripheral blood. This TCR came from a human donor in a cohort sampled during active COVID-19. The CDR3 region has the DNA TGTGCCAGCAGCTTAGGGGGGGGCGATTCACCCCTCCACTTT. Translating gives CASSLGGGDSPLHF.